Below are 19 T cell receptor beta chains sequenced from a single sample in a study of T cell clones after liver transplantation. Assay: immunoSEQ multiplex PCR; the TCRdb copy retains only in-frame clones and omits some. Among some 110,000 clones listed, 82% were seen once. This material consisted of CD4+ T cells from blood, taken before liver transplant. The source of these receptors is a human donor who received a liver transplant.

The J gene is TRBJ1-5, the V gene TRBV6-4; weak D call: TRBD1 (5 bases). V dropped 8 bases and J dropped 5 bases, with 10 bases sitting between them. This CDR3 is 12 amino acids long. Germline CDR1 and CDR2: MRHNA and SNTAGT. The CDR3: CASGAGHQPQHF. CDR3 coding DNA: TGTGCCAGCGGGGCAGGCCATCAGCCCCAGCATTTT.

Here the CDR3 reads CASSAEGRGEAFF. The CDR3 DNA is TGCGCCAGCAGTGCCGAGGGCAGGGGAGAAGCTTTCTTT. The chain combines TRBV10-1 with TRBJ1-1, with a possible D match to TRBD1 (6 bases). CDR3 length: 13 residues. V was clipped by 4 bases and J by 8 bases, with 14 bases between them. Germline CDR1 and CDR2: WNHNN and SYGVQD (reference sequence).

This clone was detected a few times. The junction does not match germline at one end; this may be a read error. The rearrangement links TRBV9 to TRBJ2-7; D gene uncertain. The CDR3 covers 12 residues. In germline, CDR1 is SGDLS, CDR2 YYNGEE. The CDR3 loop is CARGFTPYQQYF. The CDR3, as DNA: TGTGCCAGGGGATTCACCCCCTACCAGCAGTACTTC.

The rearrangement uses TRBV30 and TRBJ2-7; D remains unclear. The CDR3 runs 11 residues. Per the germline V gene, CDR1 is GTSNPN and CDR2 is SVGIG (reference sequence). Between the trimmed V and J ends, which lost 7 bases and 3 bases, there was a span of 10 bases. The DNA of the CDR3 is TGTGCCTCCCAAGTGTTCTACGAGCAGTACTTC. Its translation: CASQVFYEQYF.

The chain couples TRBV9 to TRBJ2-1; the match to TRBD1 covers 9 bases. Trimming at V came to 0 bases and at J to 9 bases, leaving 4 bases not matched to a gene. Germline lookup yields CDR1 SGDLS and CDR2 YYNGEE. The CDR3 contains 14 residues. CDR3 region: CASSVGDRVSEQFF. For the CDR3, the DNA is TGTGCCAGCAGCGTAGGGGACAGGGTGAGTGAGCAGTTCTTC.

This clone was seen only once. This chain connects TRBV28 to TRBJ2-4; D is unresolved. V was clipped by 2 bases and J by 1 base, with 0 bases between them. Germline V gene data show CDR1 as MDHEN and CDR2 as SYDVKM. CDR3 length equals 12 residues. CDR3 loop: CASSLAKNIQYF. CDR3 bases: TGTGCCAGCAGTTTAGCCAAAAACATTCAGTACTTC.

This chain uses TRBV19 with TRBJ2-4; D may be TRBD1 (6 bases). Germline V gene data show CDR1 as LNHDA and CDR2 as SQIVND (reference sequence). Trimming left V 4 bases short and J 7 bases short, with 11 bases between. The CDR3 runs 13 residues. The CDR3 DNA is TGTGCCAGTAGTAGGGGGCCCGGCAACATTCAGTACTTC. It translates to CASSRGPGNIQYF.

The rearrangement links TRBV14 to TRBJ1-2, with D unresolved. The germline gives CDR1 SGHDN, CDR2 FVKESK. The length of the CDR3 is 14 residues. V lost 6 bases, J lost 2 bases, and 13 bases lay in between. Written as DNA, the CDR3 is TGTGCCAGCAGTCGCAACGGAGCGAACTATGGCTACACCTTC. This sequence encodes CASSRNGANYGYTF. Full variable domain (outside the CDR3, taken from reference TRBV14 and TRBJ1-2): EAGVTQFPSHSVIEKGQTVTLRCDPISGHDNLYWYRRVMGKEIKFLLHFVKESKQDESGMPNNRFLAERTGGTYSTLKVQPAELEDSGVYFCASSRNGANYGYTFGSGTRLTVV.

V is TRBV5-6 and J is TRBJ2-1, with TRBD2 matching over 12 bases. The junction had 6 bases not matched to a gene; V was cut back by 0 bases and J by 8 bases. The CDR3 runs to 16 residues. Germline CDR1 is SGHDT and CDR2 is YYEEEE. The chain's CDR3 is CASSLGASGRGYEQFF. The DNA of the CDR3 is TGTGCCAGCAGCTTGGGAGCTAGCGGGAGGGGGTATGAGCAGTTCTTC.

The chain couples TRBV28 to TRBJ1-5; 11 bases line up with TRBD1. Trimming cost V 5 bases and J 4 bases; bases outside gene matches: 19. The germline gives CDR1 MDHEN, CDR2 SYDVKM. CDR3 size: 20 residues. The CDR3 DNA follows: TGTGCCAGCAGTCCGACACCGCTACGGACAGGGGGCGGTATGAATCAGCCCCAGCATTTT. Translated: CASSPTPLRTGGGMNQPQHF.

This chain uses TRBV7-2 with TRBJ2-3, with a tentative D call TRBD1 (5 bases). V shed 2 bases and J shed 4 bases, with 10 bases lying between them. The CDR3 is 14 amino acids. From germline, CDR1 is SGHTA and CDR2 FQGNSA. CDR3 region: CASSLSPGPDTQYF. As DNA, the CDR3 is TGTGCCAGCAGCTTATCTCCAGGGCCAGATACGCAGTATTTT.

In this sample, this clone turned up a few times. This CDR3 reads CALRRGVYGYTF. CDR3 sequence (DNA): TGCGCCCTTCGCCGGGGGGTGTATGGCTACACCTTC. V gene TRBV10-1 combines with J gene TRBJ1-2; TRBD1 is a possible D gene (5 bases). The CDR3 consists of 12 residues. The V end was cut by 11 bases, the J end by 5 bases, with 15 bases between. The germline gives CDR1 WNHNN, CDR2 SYGVQD (reference sequence).

The chain couples TRBV7-9 to TRBJ2-1; tentative D call: TRBD2 (5 bases). The CDR3 is made up of 15 amino acids. Per the germline V gene, CDR1 is SEHNR and CDR2 is FQNEAQ (reference sequence). Deletions cut 5 bases from V and 0 bases from J, with 11 bases between. Here the CDR3 DNA reads TGTGCCAGCAGCCTTAGAGGGAACTCCTACAATGAGCAGTTCTTC. This translates into CASSLRGNSYNEQFF.

In its sample, this clone ranks as medium-sized. The chain joins TRBV19 to TRBJ1-1; D remains unclear. The length of the CDR3 is 12 residues. The V gene's germline CDR1 is LNHDA and CDR2 SQIVND (reference sequence). Trimming pared 0 bases from V and 7 bases from J, leaving 6 bases between. CDR3: CASSIDGGEAFF. The CDR3 DNA follows: TGTGCCAGTAGTATAGACGGCGGTGAAGCTTTCTTT.

V usage is TRBV28 and J usage is TRBJ1-4, with unresolved D. The CDR3 is made up of 17 amino acids. Trimming cost V 4 bases and J 0 bases, with 15 bases left between them. Germline V lookup: CDR1 MDHEN, CDR2 SYDVKM. CDR3 sequence (DNA): TGTGCCAGCAGTTCCCCTGTGGGCCCTACAACTAATGAAAAACTGTTTTTT. This sequence encodes CASSSPVGPTTNEKLFF.

In this sample, this clone turned up a few times. The chain links TRBV5-4 to TRBJ2-3; 7 positions match TRBD2. Trimming removed 3 bases from V and 1 base from J; junction bases left unmatched: 2. CDR1 and CDR2 from the germline V gene are SGHNT and YYREEE (reference sequence). CDR3 length equals 14 residues. This CDR3 reads CASSSGGGTDTQYF. In DNA, the CDR3 is TGTGCCAGCAGCTCTGGGGGGGGCACAGATACGCAGTATTTT.

This chain uses TRBV7-9 with TRBJ2-3, with no clear D. With 2 bases removed from V and 3 bases from J, the gap between germline ends came to 12 bases. Per germline, CDR1 SEHNR and CDR2 FQNEAQ (reference sequence). The CDR3 consists of 15 residues. The DNA for the CDR3 is TGTGCCAGCAGCTTAATGGCGGAGACGACAGATACGCAGTATTTT. Encoded protein: CASSLMAETTDTQYF.

The chain joins TRBV6-5 to TRBJ1-1, with a tentative D call TRBD1 (5 bases). CDR3 size: 14 residues. The V end was cut by 6 bases, the J end by 0 bases, with 11 bases between. Per germline, CDR1 MNHEY and CDR2 SVGAGI. The CDR3 region has the DNA TGTGCCAGCAGAGAAACAGGAGTGAACACTGAAGCTTTCTTT. Protein: CASRETGVNTEAFF.

This chain uses TRBV28 with TRBJ2-1; 9 bases align to TRBD1. Germline-derived CDR1 and CDR2 are MDHEN and SYDVKM. The CDR3 covers 15 residues. V lost 6 bases to trimming and J lost 5 bases; unmatched junction nucleotides: 8. CDR3 sequence reads: CASSLRDRAHNEQFF. The CDR3 DNA follows: TGTGCCAGCAGCCTTCGGGACAGGGCACACAATGAGCAGTTCTTC.